The 19 T cell receptor beta chains given below trace back to one sample, sequenced in a study of blood T cell repertoires in COVID-19 (dated by TCRdb to the early 2020s). Library prep was done by the immunoSEQ multiplex PCR assay. The table comes from immuneACCESS by way of TCRdb, which keeps in-frame sequences with V and J called. Part of the clones is missing from these tables; in studies checked, under half for an unresolved V gene and the rest for unknown reasons. The sample records some 89,000 clones, roughly 86% of which are singletons. The ten largest clones capture approximately 1.3% of the sample. Source material: peripheral blood. The receptors stem from an elderly woman with acute or convalescent COVID-19.

The chain is built from TRBV2 and TRBJ1-2, with D hard to call. The CDR3 totals 14 residues. Germline V gives CDR1 SNHLY, CDR2 FYNNEI. V dropped 2 bases and J dropped 2 bases, with 9 bases sitting between them. CDR3 amino acids: CASSEWGDNYGYTF. Written as DNA, the CDR3 is TGTGCCAGCAGTGAATGGGGAGACAACTATGGCTACACCTTC.

A single count supports this clone. The genes are TRBV5-6 and TRBJ1-3, with TRBD1 matching 8 bases. CDR1 is SGHDT, CDR2 YYEEEE, per germline. The V segment lost 2 bases and the J segment 2 bases; nucleotides outside the gene matches: 6. CDR3 length equals 16 residues. CDR3 sequence reads: CASSLLGQGAGNTIYF. CDR3 sequence (DNA): TGTGCCAGCAGCTTATTAGGACAGGGAGCTGGAAACACCATATATTTT.

V is TRBV29-1 and J is TRBJ2-2, with D hard to call. Germline V lookup: CDR1 SQVTM, CDR2 ANQGSEA. V lost 2 bases and J 7 bases, leaving 2 bases between the germline ends. CDR3 length equals 10 residues. In DNA, the CDR3 is TGCAGCGTTGAACACGGGGAGCTGTTTTTT. Protein sequence: CSVEHGELFF.

V gene TRBV24-1 combines with J gene TRBJ2-7; no definite D call. This CDR3 has 14 residues. Germline lookup yields CDR1 KGHDR and CDR2 SFDVKD. V shed 6 bases and J shed 1 base, with 12 bases lying between them. The CDR3 DNA follows: TGTGCCACCAGTACGAACAGCCCATCCTACGAGCAGTACTTC. It is translated as CATSTNSPSYEQYF.

The chain has TRBV3-1 (or the pseudogene TRBV3-2) and TRBJ2-1, with TRBD1 matching over 7 bases. Trimming cost V 5 bases and J 3 bases; bases outside gene matches: 16. The germline CDR1 and CDR2 sequences are LGHDT and YNNKEL (reference sequence). The CDR3 covers 18 residues. The CDR3: CASSGDTTGTEYYNEQFF. The CDR3 DNA is TGTGCCAGCAGCGGTGACACGACCGGGACAGAATACTACAATGAGCAGTTCTTC.

The chain employs TRBV4-2 and TRBJ2-7; TRBD2 agrees at 8 bases. The CDR3 runs 16 residues. The junction had 8 bases not matched to a gene; V was cut back by 1 base and J by 3 bases. The germline gives CDR1 LGHNA, CDR2 YNFKEQ. The CDR3 protein is CASSQGRTSGGYEQYF. In DNA, the CDR3 is TGTGCCAGCAGCCAAGGCAGAACTAGCGGAGGCTACGAGCAGTACTTC.

V gene TRBV12-3 or TRBV12-4 combines with J gene TRBJ1-2, with 10 positions matching TRBD1. The CDR3 has 13 amino acids. Trimming at V came to 1 base and at J to 8 bases, leaving 1 base not matched to a gene. CDR3 residues: CASSLGTGGGYTF. In nucleotides, the CDR3 is TGTGCCAGCAGTTTAGGGACAGGGGGAGGCTACACCTTC.

V is TRBV5-1 and J is TRBJ2-3, with 13 bases fitting TRBD2. Germline V gene data show CDR1 as SGHRS and CDR2 as YFSETQ. The junction had 6 bases not matched to a gene; V was cut back by 5 bases and J by 3 bases. The CDR3 is made up of 16 amino acids. The CDR3 sequence: CASRAAGLAGTDTQYF. The CDR3 nucleotides read TGCGCCAGCAGGGCCGCGGGACTAGCGGGGACAGATACGCAGTATTTT.

V usage is TRBV19 and J usage is TRBJ2-1; the match to TRBD2 covers 8 bases. The CDR3 loop spans 15 amino acids. In germline, CDR1 is LNHDA, CDR2 SQIVND (reference sequence). J was trimmed by 7 bases and V by 3 bases; bases with no gene match: 8. This chain's CDR3 is CASSIPGGPRNEQFF. In DNA, the CDR3 is TGTGCCAGTAGTATTCCGGGGGGGCCTAGGAATGAGCAGTTCTTC.

The rearrangement joins TRBV2 to TRBJ2-1, with TRBD1 matching 7 bases. Germline-derived CDR1 and CDR2 are SNHLY and FYNNEI. V was pared by 8 bases and J by 5 bases, with 6 bases of the junction left unmatched. There are 13 residues in the CDR3. The CDR3 DNA reads TGTGCCAGCCGACAGGGTTGGGACAATGAGCAGTTCTTC. Protein: CASRQGWDNEQFF.

V and J are TRBV4-2 and TRBJ1-2; TRBD1 matches 12 bases. Germline CDR1 and CDR2: LGHNA and YNFKEQ. V lost 8 bases and J lost 5; bases outside the gene matches: 9. CDR3 length equals 15 residues. The CDR3 loop is CASGPGQGAKYGYTF. DNA of the CDR3: TGTGCCAGCGGGCCGGGACAGGGGGCGAAATATGGCTACACCTTC.

The genes are TRBV27 and TRBJ2-3; 8 bases are a match to TRBD2. From germline, CDR1 is MNHEY and CDR2 SMNVEV (reference sequence). The J segment lost 5 bases and the V segment lost 6 bases, leaving 7 bases of the junction unmatched. The CDR3 has 14 amino acids. In DNA form, the CDR3 reads TGTGCCAGCAGAGCGGGAGCCCGAGGAGATACGCAGTATTTT. This gives the protein CASRAGARGDTQYF.

The chain combines TRBV5-3 with TRBJ2-2, with 12 bases matching TRBD2. TRBV5-3 is an ORF, and what it does is uncertain. The CDR3 has 17 residues. V lost 8 bases to trimming and J lost 1 base; unmatched junction nucleotides: 9. In DNA form, the CDR3 reads TGTGCCAGCGTACCCGGGACTAGCGGGTGGAACACCGGGGAGCTGTTTTTT. This encodes CASVPGTSGWNTGELFF.

The sample holds a few counts of this clone. The genes are TRBV28 and TRBJ2-1, with D tentatively TRBD1 (6 bases). Germline CDR1 reads MDHEN; CDR2 reads SYDVKM. The V gene lost 4 bases and the J gene lost 0 bases, with 13 bases spanning the gap. The CDR3 has 16 amino acids. The CDR3 coding sequence is TGTGCCAGCAGTTCCTCAGGGGTAAGCTCCTACAATGAGCAGTTCTTC. Translation: CASSSSGVSSYNEQFF.

This chain joins TRBV27 and TRBJ1-1; perhaps TRBD1 as D (5 bases). V lost 3 bases to trimming and J lost 1 base, with 9 bases between them. The CDR3 runs to 14 residues. In germline, CDR1 is MNHEY, CDR2 SMNVEV (reference sequence). The DNA for the CDR3 is TGTGCCAGCAGTTTCGACAGTCAGAACACTGAAGCTTTCTTT. It specifies CASSFDSQNTEAFF.

J is TRBJ2-1 and V is TRBV10-3; TRBD1 aligns across 7 bases. V trimming: 6 bases; J trimming: 5 bases; junction bases outside the gene matches: 7. CDR1 and CDR2 from the germline V gene are ENHRY and SYGVKD. This CDR3 spans 14 amino acids. The CDR3 region has the DNA TGTGCCATCAGCGCCGGGACAGCGAACAATGAGCAGTTCTTC. Amino acids: CAISAGTANNEQFF.

This sequence joins TRBV6-5 and TRBJ1-5; TRBD1 aligns across 7 bases. The CDR3 has 15 amino acids. The junction had 4 bases not matched to a gene; V was cut back by 5 bases and J by 0 bases. Germline V lookup: CDR1 MNHEY, CDR2 SVGAGI. CDR3 nucleotide sequence: TGTGCCAGCAGTCCTGGACAGGTTAGCAATCAGCCCCAGCATTTT. This gives the protein CASSPGQVSNQPQHF.

The CDR3 here is CASTLGAGVDTIYF. CDR3 bases: TGTGCCAGCACCTTGGGGGCAGGAGTGGACACCATATATTTT. The rearrangement links TRBV6-5 to TRBJ1-3; D may be TRBD1 (6 bases). The germline V gene encodes CDR1 MNHEY and CDR2 SVGAGI. The CDR3 covers 14 residues. V was pared by 7 bases and J by 8 bases, with 18 bases between.

This sequence joins TRBV19 and TRBJ1-1; D not resolved. The CDR3 runs 15 residues. Germline lookup yields CDR1 LNHDA and CDR2 SQIVND (reference sequence). Trimming removed 2 bases from V and 1 base from J, with 11 bases in between. The chain's CDR3 is CASSIRLRQNTEAFF. DNA of the CDR3: TGTGCCAGTAGTATAAGATTGCGACAGAACACTGAAGCTTTCTTT.